The rows below give T cell receptor beta chains drawn from one sample of a study of T cell repertoires in cytomegalovirus infection. No antigen has been assigned to these receptors. TCRdb recomputed calls from the reads with MiXCR, one row per CDR3 protein. The data show some 940,000 distinct CDR3 sequences, with around 31% seen just once and over 12% held by the top ten. The sequenced sample was cultured CD8+ T cells from PBMCs, obtained from culture after CMV antigen stimulation. Receptor source: a human donor in good health (CMV status not recorded). Some clones in this sample may be carry-over from other donors' samples. Each CDR3 is given with its conserved first and last residue. D genes are given only for firm matches. A clone size is listed for some rows: how often the clone was seen (once, few, many), or a class if it is expanded.

v_call	j_call	d_call	clone_size	cdr3_nt	cdr3_aa
TRBV10-3	TRBJ2-1	.	many	TGTGCCATCAGTGAGCCCCCCGGGGACATCTGGGGTTCCTACAATGAGCAGTTCTTC	CAISEPPGDIWGSYNEQFF
TRBV28	TRBJ2-3	.	few	TGTGCCAGCAGTTTTCGAGACCGCGGATCAGTTACCACGCAGTATTTT	CASSFRDRGSVTTQYF
TRBV12-5	TRBJ1-5	TRBD1	.	TGTGCTAGTGGTCCCGACAGGGTGGCTCAGCCCCAGCATTTT	CASGPDRVAQPQHF
TRBV6-6	TRBJ2-5	.	.	TGTGCCAGCTCGGCCCTGGGGGGGCGCGAGACCCAGTACTTC	CASSALGGRETQYF
TRBV5-4	TRBJ2-3	.	.	TGTGCCAGCAGCTTATGGGGTACTAGCACAGATACGCAGTATTTT	CASSLWGTSTDTQYF
TRBV15	TRBJ1-6	.	few	TGTGCCACCACCGGGGAGTTTACAGTCCCCCCAAGATCACCCCTCCACTTT	CATTGEFTVPPRSPLHF
TRBV10-3	TRBJ2-7	.	.	TGTGCCATCAGGATCTTTGGTGGGGGGGCCCCCAACGAGCAGTACTTC	CAIRIFGGGAPNEQYF
TRBV6-4	TRBJ2-7	TRBD2	.	TGTGCCAGCAGCCCTTTAGCGGGGGGACCTTACGAGCAGTACTTC	CASSPLAGGPYEQYF
TRBV12-3/TRBV12-4	TRBJ2-5	.	few	TGTGCCAGCAGAGAAGCGGAGGGGGCAGGTGAGACCCAGTACTTC	CASREAEGAGETQYF
TRBV6-2/TRBV6-3	TRBJ1-2	.	few	TGTGCCACCTGGGCTTATGGCTACACCTTC	CATWAYGYTF
TRBV28	TRBJ1-4	TRBD1	few	TGTGCCGGGGCTGACAGGGATGAAAAACTGTTTTTT	CAGADRDEKLFF
TRBV15	TRBJ2-3	.	.	TGTGCCACCAGCAGAGGTGAAAGGAGATACACAGATACGCAGTATTTT	CATSRGERRYTDTQYF
TRBV25-1	TRBJ1-2	TRBD1	few	TGTGCCAGCAGTGAGAGGGTGACAGGGGACTATGGCTACACCTTC	CASSERVTGDYGYTF
TRBV6-2/TRBV6-3	TRBJ2-2	.	few	TGTGCCAGCAGTTACCCTGGGAGGTGGGACACCGGGGAGCTGTTTTTT	CASSYPGRWDTGELFF
TRBV7-9	TRBJ1-1	.	many	TGTGCCAGCAGCTTCGTGGAGGGCTTGAACACTGAAGCTTTCTTT	CASSFVEGLNTEAFF
TRBV20-1	TRBJ2-1	.	few	TGCAGTGCTAACACGGAGGCTACCAATGAGCAGTTCTTC	CSANTEATNEQFF
TRBV7-9	TRBJ2-3	TRBD2	many	TGTGCCAGCAGCGGCTGGAATAGCGGGGACCCCCTGTACACAGATACGCAGTATTTT	CASSGWNSGDPLYTDTQYF
TRBV27	TRBJ1-2	.	.	TGTGCCAGCGGGGGACACGGAGCTAACTATGGCTACACCTTC	CASGGHGANYGYTF
TRBV5-5	TRBJ1-1	.	few	TGTGCCAGCAGCTACTCCCGGGCCCAAGGGCTCTTT	CASSYSRAQGLF
TRBV6-2/TRBV6-3	TRBJ2-2	TRBD2	few	TGTGCCACGCTCTCATCGGGGGAGCGGGGGGGCTTGACCGGGGAGCTGTTTTTT	CATLSSGERGGLTGELFF
TRBV9	TRBJ1-1	.	few	TGTGCCAGCAGCGTGAGGGACGGAATTTTGAACACTGAAGCTTTCTTT	CASSVRDGILNTEAFF
TRBV19	TRBJ2-6	.	few	TGTGCCAGTAGTATTGGGGATTCTGGGGCCAACGTCCTGACTTTC	CASSIGDSGANVLTF
TRBV4-1	TRBJ1-6	.	.	TGCGCCAGCAGCCAAGAAAGGGGCCCCCCCTCCCCCCTCCACTTT	CASSQERGPPSPLHF
TRBV23-1	TRBJ2-7	TRBD1	.	TGCGCCAGCAAAGGGACAGGGATAAGCTACGAGCAGTACTTC	CASKGTGISYEQYF
TRBV12-3/TRBV12-4	TRBJ2-3	TRBD1	few	TGTGCCAGCAGTTTAACCCCACAGGGGCTTAGCACAGATACGCAGTATTTT	CASSLTPQGLSTDTQYF
TRBV7-2	TRBJ2-5	TRBD2	many	TGTGCCAGCAGCTTACCCCTTCTTCTGACTAGCGGAAAAGAGACCCAGTACTTC	CASSLPLLLTSGKETQYF
TRBV29-1	TRBJ2-3	TRBD2	few	TGCAGCGTTAGAAGTCTAGCGGGGGCTCTTGGAGATACGCAGTATTTT	CSVRSLAGALGDTQYF
TRBV20-1	TRBJ2-3	.	few	TGCAGTGCTACCGGGGATAGCACAGATACGCAGTATTTT	CSATGDSTDTQYF
TRBV6-2/TRBV6-3	TRBJ2-1	TRBD2	few	TGTGCCAGCAGTTATTGGGGAGGGGATAATGAGCAGTTCTTC	CASSYWGGDNEQFF
TRBV6-2/TRBV6-3	TRBJ1-1	.	few	TGTGCCAGCAGGCCCTATTCAGACAGGGAAGCTTTCTTT	CASRPYSDREAFF
TRBV7-8	TRBJ1-1	.	.	TGTGCCAGCAGCCCAAGCACGGCAGCTGAAGCTTTCTTT	CASSPSTAAEAFF
TRBV12-3/TRBV12-4	TRBJ2-5	.	few	TGTGCCAGCAAACTTAAGTACCAAGAGACCCAGTACTTC	CASKLKYQETQYF
TRBV7-9	TRBJ2-7	.	.	TGTGCCAGCAGCTTAGAGGGCGCGGAGAACTTC	CASSLEGAENF
TRBV5-4	TRBJ2-3	.	.	TGTGCCAGCAGCCCTGGGGGTGATGTGAGGTATTTT	CASSPGGDVRYF
TRBV6-1	TRBJ2-2	.	few	TGTGCCAGCAGGAACTCCACCGGGGAGCTGTTTTTT	CASRNSTGELFF
TRBV6-2/TRBV6-3	TRBJ1-2	.	.	TGTGCCAGCAGTTATGACGGGGACTATGGCTACACCTTC	CASSYDGDYGYTF